This TCR beta chain was identified in a study of cytomegalovirus exposure and HLA in healthy donors. Whole-study context: Drawn from HLA-typed donors, approximately 85 million unique TCRs were held in an early data release.

PCR was performed using 60 Vbeta and 13 Jbeta primers. Sequencing was performed with immunoSEQ multiplex PCR; in TCRdb, only in-frame clones are kept and a portion is missing. The sample records approximately 140,000 clones, about 81% being singletons. Of note for this clone: Its antigen is still unknown.

The V and J ends lost 6 bases and 7 bases respectively, with 10 bases between them. CDR1 and CDR2 from the germline V gene are ENHRY and SYGVKD. This CDR3 has 11 amino acids. Study observations and caveats: Immune exposure information available was restricted to CMV serostatus. Analyses of presence and absence presupposed an approximately uniform sequencing depth across donors.

V usage is TRBV10-3 and J usage is TRBJ2-7; no clear D gene. The sequence was collected from a woman between 40 and 50 years old in good health and CMV-seropositive. Material for sequencing was PBMCs. CDR3 coding DNA: TGTGCCATCAGGCTAAACGGGGAGCAGTACTTC. It yields the protein CAIRLNGEQYF.